This T cell receptor (beta chain) derives from a study of T-cell memory formation after mild COVID-19. TCRdb passed the 5' RACE reads through MiXCR, listing each CDR3 protein once. Here the sample spans 65,000 to 95,000 distinct CDR3 sequences, 13% being singletons. Germline CDR1 is SNHLY and CDR2 is FYNNEI. The ends lost 2 bases at V and 5 bases at J; junction bases unmatched: 6. This CDR3 contains 15 residues. Material: PBMCs or a T cell subset sorted from them (not recorded which). The clonotype originates from a young man who had mild COVID-19 (a few samples of this study predate the infection). Cell type and time point are not known. The chain has TRBV2 and TRBJ1-2, with 9 bases matching TRBD1. CDR3 residues: CASSEWDRADYGYTF. The DNA for the CDR3 is TGTGCCAGCAGTGAATGGGACAGGGCGGATTATGGCTACACCTTC.